What follows is one T cell receptor beta chain and its context. A read error may be the cause here, since a much bigger clone is one base away. This entry is derived from a study of tumor-infiltrating lymphocytes in primary liver carcinoma. Researchers generated TCR beta cDNA from about 460 ng of total RNA, relying on a constant-region primer. Three-round nested multiplex PCR performed with slightly modified ARM-PCR produced the TCR beta libraries. Each of the first two PCR rounds ran approximately 10 cycles with TRBV1-TRBV30 forward and C-beta reverse primers. TCRdb reprocessed the multiplex PCR reads via MiXCR and lists one record per CDR3 protein. The sample consists of approximately 310,000 distinct CDR3 sequences, about 62% of them appearing once. The authors took blood RNA from unsorted whole blood and also extracted germline DNA. The CDR3 loop spans 14 amino acids. Germline-derived CDR1 and CDR2 are MGHRA and YSYEKL.

The rearrangement joins TRBV4-1 to TRBJ2-1; possible D gene TRBD2, 5 bases. Sequencing input: peripheral blood. The clonotype comes from a middle-aged man with primary liver carcinoma and hepatitis B virus infection. This CDR3 reads CASCQERQLNEQFF. DNA of the CDR3: TGCGCCAGCTGCCAAGAGCGGCAGCTCAATGAGCAGTTCTTC.